This is a list of T cell receptor beta chains from one sample in a study of blood T cell repertoires in COVID-19. The assay was immunoSEQ multiplex PCR, and TCRdb's table has in-frame clones only and misses some. The table lists roughly 77,000 clones, roughly four fifths of them singletons. Specimen: peripheral blood. All receptors come from a man in his sixties with COVID-19, enrolled during active disease. CDR3s include the opening cysteine and the closing phenylalanine or tryptophan. The order of the fields is J gene, V gene, CDR3 protein.

TRBJ2-1 | TRBV10-1 | CASSEDGTSSREQFF
TRBJ1-2 | TRBV5-1 | CASGAPQGWEGYTF
TRBJ2-5 | TRBV5-1 | CASSLNSGGAGETQYF
TRBJ2-3 | TRBV7-9 | CASSPPRPLASTDTQYF
TRBJ2-1 | TRBV19 | CASSISAREAQFF
TRBJ2-5 | TRBV6-5 | CASTGRGRGETQYF
TRBJ1-2 | TRBV27 | CASRRLNHGYTF
TRBJ2-7 | TRBV2 | CASEPIAGGPYEQYF
TRBJ1-1 | TRBV3-1/TRBV3-2 | CASSPRGGFTEAFF
TRBJ2-3 | TRBV6-5 | CASRRGLSTDTQYF
TRBJ1-5 | TRBV19 | CASSMYGGGNQPQHF
TRBJ2-3 | TRBV5-6 | CASSFRAGRTDTQYF
TRBJ1-4 | TRBV15 | CATSRIDGGDEKLFF
TRBJ2-3 | TRBV18 | CASSPPLGGTSRTDTQYF
TRBJ1-2 | TRBV6-5 | CASRPTGAGYGYTF
TRBJ2-2 | TRBV5-4 | CASSYREGRTGELFF
TRBJ2-3 | TRBV5-1 | CASSRGTSGGTSTDTQYF
TRBJ2-3 | TRBV19 | CASNKWRGSVGTQYF
TRBJ2-7 | TRBV28 | CAISRTGPPYEQYF
TRBJ1-6 | TRBV7-2 | CASSQRREGAPLHF
TRBJ1-6 | TRBV18 | CASSTGTGLNSPLHF
TRBJ2-7 | TRBV4-1 | CASSQEGGAQRGEQYF
TRBJ2-1 | TRBV30 | CAWSTGTSGSYNEQFF
TRBJ2-1 | TRBV27 | CASAPLQGYADNEQFF
TRBJ2-7 | TRBV6-6 | CASSRGGDRSYEQYF
TRBJ2-5 | TRBV19 | CASSGLHGETQYF
TRBJ1-1 | TRBV19 | CASSKGDRLITEAFF
TRBJ1-2 | TRBV6-1 | CASSEGQGFYGYTF